This T cell receptor (beta chain) is drawn from a study of cytomegalovirus exposure and HLA in healthy donors. Overall study findings and caveats: Several top significant clusters appeared, in a later analysis, to be linked to common viral pathogens.

This clone was picked up a small number of times. Its antigen is unknown. Its ends do not fully match the called genes, so a read error is possible. This PCR relied on a set of 60 Vbeta primers and 13 Jbeta primers. Per the original data handling: A later analysis counted 70 million to 85 million unique TCR beta chains, about 11 million shared. This table comes from immunoSEQ multiplex PCR, and its TCRdb copy is limited to in-frame clones, with some not included. The V and J calls and clone size come from that table; D and trimming were worked out from the DNA. Among 150,000 to 160,000 clones, approximately 74% were seen once, and the ten largest hold approximately 2.1%. This receptor was identified in a man aged 25 to 40 in good health and CMV-seronegative. Sequencing was done on a sample of PBMCs.

The CDR3: CSSSGPPTGSTDTQYF. CDR3 DNA: TGTTCCAGCAGCGGCCCCCCGACAGGGTCCACAGATACGCAGTATTTT. The chain has TRBV7-9 and TRBJ2-3; 7 nucleotides match TRBD1. There are 16 residues in the CDR3. From germline, CDR1 is SEHNR and CDR2 FQNEAQ (reference sequence). The full variable domain, completed using reference TRBV7-9 and TRBJ2-3, is DTGVSQNPRHKITKRGQNVTFRCDPISEHNRLYWYRQTLGQGPEFLTYFQNEAQLEKSRLLSDRFSAERPKGSFSTLEIQRTEQGDSAMYLCSSSGPPTGSTDTQYFGPGTRLTVL.